The rows below give T cell receptor beta chains drawn from one sample of a study of PD-1 blockade in classical Hodgkin lymphoma. TCRdb's table, derived via immunoSEQ multiplex PCR, lists solely in-frame clones and lacks some. The sample lists 40,000 to 55,000 clones; 60% to 80% were seen once. The material was peripheral blood mononuclear cells (PBMCs), obtained before the fourth cycle of nivolumab. These receptors were obtained from a human donor with classical Hodgkin lymphoma. Each CDR3 is given with its conserved first and last residue. D genes are given only for firm matches. Some rows have no size entry. The others give once, few or many, or a class for an expanded clone.

j_call,clone_size,d_call,v_call,cdr3_aa,cdr3_nt
TRBJ1-3,.,.,TRBV7-3,CASSLAPGLSGNTIYF,TGTGCCAGCAGCTTAGCTCCAGGCCTCTCTGGAAACACCATATATTTT
TRBJ1-2,many,.,TRBV2,CASREGQQATF,TGTGCCAGCAGGGAAGGACAACAAGCAACCTTC
TRBJ2-1,.,TRBD2,TRBV5-1,CASSLLLAGGLDEQFF,TGCGCCAGCAGCTTGTTACTAGCGGGAGGGCTCGATGAGCAGTTCTTC
TRBJ2-5,.,.,TRBV18,CASSPPLPAAYPPQYF,TGTGCCAGCTCACCACCTCTACCCGCGGCATATCCACCCCAGTACTTC
TRBJ2-7,.,TRBD2,TRBV5-1,CASSLASGGSVYEQYF,TGCGCCAGCAGCTTGGCCAGCGGCGGGAGTGTGTACGAGCAGTACTTC
TRBJ1-2,.,.,TRBV9,CASSARRGGYTF,TGTGCCAGCAGCGCGCGACGCGGTGGCTACACCTTC
TRBJ2-3,.,TRBD1,TRBV29-1,CSVEDRGNTDTQYF,TGCAGCGTTGAAGACAGGGGGAACACAGATACGCAGTATTTT
TRBJ1-4,.,.,TRBV5-6,CASSLDATNEKLFF,TGTGCCAGCAGCTTGGACGCAACTAATGAAAAACTGTTTTTT
TRBJ1-4,.,.,TRBV5-1,CASSGQGINEKLFF,TGCGCCAGCAGCGGTCAGGGTATTAATGAAAAACTGTTTTTT
TRBJ2-4,.,.,TRBV27,CASSLWGGPIQYF,TGTGCCAGCAGTTTATGGGGCGGCCCCATTCAGTACTTC
TRBJ2-3,.,.,TRBV4-1,CASSQDGGGLYTDTQYF,TGCGCCAGCAGCCAAGATGGGGGGGGGCTTTATACAGATACGCAGTATTTT
TRBJ2-7,.,.,TRBV27,CASSLSTVAAYEQYF,TGTGCCAGCAGTTTATCGACGGTAGCGGCCTACGAGCAGTACTTC
TRBJ2-3,.,TRBD2,TRBV9,CASSVAGGRVTDTQYF,TGTGCCAGCAGCGTAGCGGGGGGGCGGGTCACAGATACGCAGTATTTT
TRBJ2-1,.,.,TRBV25-1,CASSEFVLSISGIEQFF,TGTGCCAGCAGTGAATTTGTTTTATCTATCTCAGGGATTGAGCAGTTCTTC
TRBJ2-7,.,TRBD2,TRBV11-2,CASSLTSGGSDSYEQYF,TGTGCCAGCAGCTTAACTAGCGGGGGCTCCGATTCCTACGAGCAGTACTTC
TRBJ1-2,.,.,TRBV19,CASSSGDDYGYTF,TGTGCCAGTAGTAGCGGGGATGACTATGGCTACACCTTC
TRBJ2-1,.,TRBD1,TRBV2,CASSGDRGYNEQFF,TGTGCCAGCAGTGGAGACAGGGGGTACAATGAGCAGTTCTTC
TRBJ2-2,.,TRBD1,TRBV29-1,CSVRRTGNTGELFF,TGCAGCGTCCGAAGGACAGGGAACACCGGGGAGCTGTTTTTT
TRBJ2-1,.,TRBD2,TRBV5-4,CASSLGGLSGSSYNEQFF,TGTGCCAGCAGCTTGGGAGGACTTAGCGGGAGTTCCTACAATGAGCAGTTCTTC
TRBJ1-5,.,TRBD1,TRBV19,CASSARTGGPNQPQHF,TGTGCCAGTAGTGCACGAACAGGGGGCCCTAATCAGCCCCAGCATTTT
TRBJ2-7,.,.,TRBV5-1,CASSLDLSYEQYF,TGTGCCAGCAGCTTAGACCTCTCCTACGAGCAGTACTTC
TRBJ2-7,.,.,TRBV30,CAWEGHRDSSYEQYF,TGTGCCTGGGAGGGCCACAGAGATAGCTCCTACGAGCAGTACTTC
TRBJ2-1,.,TRBD2,TRBV5-1,CASSLGLAGGPQSYNEQFF,TGCGCCAGCAGCTTGGGACTAGCGGGAGGGCCTCAGTCCTACAATGAGCAGTTCTTC
TRBJ2-5,.,.,TRBV14,CASSQDIGTLVETQYF,TGTGCCAGCAGCCAAGATATTGGGACTTTAGTAGAGACCCAGTACTTC
TRBJ2-7,once,.,TRBV2,CASSGRGGEQYF,TGTGCCAGCAGTGGGCGAGGGGGCGAGCAGTACTTC
TRBJ2-7,few,.,TRBV18,CASSPGARALSYEQYF,TGTGCCAGCTCACCAGGCGCCAGGGCCTTATCCTACGAGCAGTACTTC
TRBJ1-6,.,.,TRBV5-4,CASSSQEAYNSPLHF,TGTGCCAGCAGCTCCCAGGAAGCCTATAATTCACCCCTCCACTTT
TRBJ2-1,.,.,TRBV10-1,CANSYRYNEQFF,TGCGCCAACAGTTATCGTTACAATGAGCAGTTCTTC